The entry that follows covers one TCR beta chain sequence. Its antigen is as yet unknown. The data are from a study of OX40 agonist ivuxolimab in advanced cancers. The study, taken as a whole, reports: Compared with CD4+, CD8+ T cells on average had more expanded clones.

Measured with immunoSEQ multiplex PCR; TCRdb has only the in-frame clones, and not every one. The sample yields around 41,000 clones, 88% seen once. Trimming removed 0 bases from V and 8 bases from J, with 14 bases in between. Germline-derived CDR1 and CDR2 are LNHDA and SQIVND (reference sequence). The CDR3 extends over 16 amino acids. This rearrangement joins TRBV19 to TRBJ1-6; no definite D call. The sample in question was CD4+ or CD8+ T cells sorted from blood, obtained in a trial of the OX40 agonist ivuxolimab. This clonotype originated in an adult with an advanced solid tumor such as melanoma, head and neck, liver or kidney cancer. The CDR3 sequence: CASSIDRRSDYSPLHF. The CDR3 nucleotides are TGTGCCAGTAGTATAGATCGAAGGTCAGACTATTCACCCCTCCACTTT.